The 8 T cell receptor beta chains listed next were all sequenced from one sample in a study of T cells in Graves' hyperthyroidism and ophthalmopathy (dated by TCRdb to about 2019). The method was multiplex PCR. The data were produced on an Illumina HiSeq 2000. Amplification of TCR beta CDR3 regions was carried out from RNA transcripts. The first round of RT-PCR for the TCR CDR3 was performed with the HTBI primer set and the Qiagen OneStep RT-PCR kit. TCRdb reprocessing: public reads trimmed at Q25 with fastp, clones called with MiXCR, in-frame beta chains kept. CDR3 protein duplicates are merged, each entry listing the most common genes and DNA. For this sample the table gives some 50,000 distinct CDR3 sequences, of which roughly 56% were detected only once. 34% of the sample is in the top ten clones. Sequencing was performed on peripheral blood or thyroid tissue (not recorded which). The origin of the receptors is a man aged 18 to 29 with Graves' hyperthyroidism.

This clonotype was recorded at least ten times. J is TRBJ1-5 and V is TRBV6-1; TRBD1 aligns across 8 bases. Germline V gives CDR1 MNHNS, CDR2 SASEGT. This CDR3 contains 15 residues. Losses at the gene ends were 3 bases for V and 1 base for J; bases not matched to a gene: 2. The CDR3 is CASSDQGASNQPQHF. The CDR3 DNA is TGTGCCAGCAGTGATCAGGGGGCGAGCAATCAGCCCCAGCATTTT.

In its sample, this clonotype was seen many times. The genes are TRBV7-8 and TRBJ2-7; 10 bases agree with TRBD1. J lost 3 bases, V lost 5 bases, and 10 bases had no gene match. The CDR3 loop spans 16 amino acids. Germline CDR1 is SGHVS and CDR2 is FQNEAQ. The CDR3 DNA reads TGTGCCAGCAGCCAAGGGACAGGGGAACTAAACTACGAGCAGTACTTC. This gives the protein CASSQGTGELNYEQYF. The variable domain in full, completed from reference TRBV7-8 and TRBJ2-7, reads GAGVSQSPRYKVAKRGQDVALRCDPISGHVSLFWYQQALGQGPEFLTYFQNEAQLDKSGLPSDRFFAERPEGSVSTLKIQRTQQEDSAVYLCASSQGTGELNYEQYFGPGTRLTVT.

V is TRBV20-1 and J is TRBJ1-1; a possible D gene is TRBD1 (5 bases). This CDR3 comprises 14 residues. V lost 1 base and J lost 0, with 9 bases in between. In germline, CDR1 is DFQATT, CDR2 SNEGSKA (reference sequence). The CDR3 nucleotides are TGCAGTGCTAGAGCAGGGTCCCTGAACACTGAAGCTTTCTTT. Protein: CSARAGSLNTEAFF.

This clonotype was seen many times. V usage is TRBV6-5 and J usage is TRBJ2-5; 9 nucleotides agree with TRBD2. This CDR3 is built from 14 residues. After removal of 5 bases from V and 1 base from J, the junction contained 2 bases not matched to a gene. Germline V lookup: CDR1 MNHEY, CDR2 SVGAGI. The CDR3 reads CASSGLATQETQYF. CDR3 DNA sequence: TGTGCCAGCAGTGGACTAGCGACCCAAGAGACCCAGTACTTC.

As for this clonotype: This may come from a read error, since a much larger clone is one base off. Likely a read error: the CDR3 ends without its conserved phenylalanine or tryptophan. V and J are TRBV2 and TRBJ1-4; tentative D call: TRBD1 (6 bases). Trimming cost V 6 bases and J 3 bases, with 11 bases left between them. This CDR3 comprises 14 residues. Looked up from germline, CDR1 is SNHLY and CDR2 is FYNNEI. CDR3 DNA sequence: TGTGCCAGCAGAAAACAGGGTGCTAATGAAAAACTGTTTTCT. It translates to CASRKQGANEKLFS.

The chain has TRBV29-1 and TRBJ1-2, with a weak D call TRBD1 (5 bases). The germline V and J ends were trimmed by 6 bases and 2 bases, with 16 bases remaining between them. Germline assignment: CDR1 SQVTM and CDR2 ANQGSEA. CDR3 length: 14 residues. The CDR3, as DNA: TGCAGCGTGAATGGGATCGGGGGGAACTATGGCTACACCTTC. This codes for CSVNGIGGNYGYTF.

This chain joins TRBV10-3 and TRBJ2-5, with 7 bases fitting TRBD2. The CDR3 runs to 16 residues. The V and J ends lost 3 bases and 5 bases, in that order; junction bases with no gene match: 12. From germline, CDR1 is ENHRY and CDR2 SYGVKD. The CDR3 reads CAISEGEGAPRETQYF. As DNA, the CDR3 is TGTGCCATCAGTGAAGGGGAGGGAGCTCCACGGGAGACCCAGTACTTC.

In this sample, this clonotype turned up many times. The chain employs TRBV6-2 or TRBV6-3 and TRBJ1-5, with D hard to call. Germline CDR1 reads MNHEY; CDR2 reads SVGEGT. The CDR3 contains 12 residues. Trimming took off 7 bases at V and 3 bases at J, with 7 bases between the two ends. This CDR3 is CASNRANQPQHF. CDR3 bases: TGTGCCAGCAACCGGGCCAATCAGCCCCAGCATTTT.